The present T cell receptor (beta chain) was sequenced within a study of T-cell reconstitution after alpha-beta-depleted transplantation in children. Unique molecular identifiers were incorporated during preparation of the TCRbeta library. TCRdb reprocessed the PCR reads with MiXCR, giving one entry per CDR3 protein. Among some 200,000 distinct CDR3 sequences listed, roughly 15% were seen once. This clonotype was counted many times. Germline-derived CDR1 and CDR2 are MNHEY and SMNVEV (reference sequence). With V trimmed by 5 bases and J by 1 base, 1 base remained unmatched. The CDR3 is 15 amino acids.

Sequencing was performed on PBMCs from the stem cell graft donor, taken from the stem cell graft. The TCR sequence derives from a human donor who donated a stem cell graft to a child with acute lymphoblastic leukemia. This chain connects TRBV27 to TRBJ2-2, with 10 nucleotides matching TRBD2. The CDR3 bases are TGTGCCAGCAGTCGGACTAGCGGGAACACCGGGGAGCTGTTTTTT. Residues: CASSRTSGNTGELFF.